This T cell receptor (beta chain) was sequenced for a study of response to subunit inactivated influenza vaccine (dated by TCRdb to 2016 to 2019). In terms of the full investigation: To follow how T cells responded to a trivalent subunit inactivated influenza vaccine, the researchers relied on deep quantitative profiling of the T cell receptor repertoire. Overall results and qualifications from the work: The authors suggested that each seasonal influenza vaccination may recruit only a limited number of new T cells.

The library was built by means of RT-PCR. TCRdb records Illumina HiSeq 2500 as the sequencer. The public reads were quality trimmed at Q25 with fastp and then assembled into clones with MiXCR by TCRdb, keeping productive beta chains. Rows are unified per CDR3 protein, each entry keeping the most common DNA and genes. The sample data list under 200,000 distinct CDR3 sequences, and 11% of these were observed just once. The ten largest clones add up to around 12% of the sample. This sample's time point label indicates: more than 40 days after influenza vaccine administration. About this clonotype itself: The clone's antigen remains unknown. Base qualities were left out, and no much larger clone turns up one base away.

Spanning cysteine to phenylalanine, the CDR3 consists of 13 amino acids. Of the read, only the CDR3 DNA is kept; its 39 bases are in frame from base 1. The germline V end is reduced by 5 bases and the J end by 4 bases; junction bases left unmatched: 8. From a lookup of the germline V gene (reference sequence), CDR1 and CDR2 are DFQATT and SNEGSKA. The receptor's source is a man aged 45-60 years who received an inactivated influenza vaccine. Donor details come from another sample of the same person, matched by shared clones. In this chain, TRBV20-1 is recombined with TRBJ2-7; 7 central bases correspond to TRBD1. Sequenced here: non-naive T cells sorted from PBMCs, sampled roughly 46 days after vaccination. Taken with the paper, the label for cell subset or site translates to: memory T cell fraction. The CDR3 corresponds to CSAVGQDYYEQYF. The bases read TGCAGTGCTGTTGGACAGGATTATTACGAGCAGTACTTC.